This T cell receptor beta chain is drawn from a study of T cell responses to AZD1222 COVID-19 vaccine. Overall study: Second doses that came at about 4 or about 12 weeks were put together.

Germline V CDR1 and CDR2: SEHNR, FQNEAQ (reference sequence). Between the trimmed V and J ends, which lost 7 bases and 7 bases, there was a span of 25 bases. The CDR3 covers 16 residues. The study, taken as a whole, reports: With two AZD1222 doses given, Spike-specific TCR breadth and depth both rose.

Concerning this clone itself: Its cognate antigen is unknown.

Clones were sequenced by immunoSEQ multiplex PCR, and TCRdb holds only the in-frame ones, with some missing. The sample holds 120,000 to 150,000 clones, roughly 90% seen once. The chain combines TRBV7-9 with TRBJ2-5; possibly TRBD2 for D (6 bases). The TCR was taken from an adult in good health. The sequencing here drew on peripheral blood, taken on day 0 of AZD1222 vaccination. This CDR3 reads CASIPLVRDSGWTQYF. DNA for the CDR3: TGTGCCAGCATCCCCCTGGTTCGGGACTCGGGCTGGACCCAGTACTTC. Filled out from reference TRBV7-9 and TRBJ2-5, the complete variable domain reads DTGVSQNPRHKITKRGQNVTFRCDPISEHNRLYWYRQTLGQGPEFLTYFQNEAQLEKSRLLSDRFSAERPKGSFSTLEIQRTEQGDSAMYLCASIPLVRDSGWTQYFGPGTRLLVL.